Below are 5 T cell receptor beta chains sequenced from a single sample in a study of blood T cell repertoires in COVID-19 (dated by TCRdb to between 2020 and 2021). Libraries came from the immunoSEQ multiplex PCR assay. Sourced from immuneACCESS, this table was stored by TCRdb with only in-frame sequences that have V and J called. A share of the clones is absent; for the studies checked, an unresolved V gene accounts for under half, and the remainder has no known explanation. This sample is represented by under 200,000 clones; around four fifths of them were singletons. 2.8% of the sample is in the top ten clones. The specimen was peripheral blood. Receptor source: a man aged 70-80 years with acute or convalescent COVID-19.

Worth noting for this clone: The same CDR3 also results from other DNA sequences found in this sample. The chain recombines TRBV27 with TRBJ1-2, with D tentatively TRBD1 (6 bases). The ends were cut back, 2 bases at V and 6 bases at J, with 7 bases in the middle. Germline V lookup: CDR1 MNHEY, CDR2 SMNVEV (reference sequence). The CDR3 consists of 12 residues. The CDR3 spells CASSLGGDGYTF. CDR3 nucleotide sequence: TGTGCCAGCAGTTTAGGGGGCGATGGCTACACCTTC.

V usage is TRBV19 and J usage is TRBJ2-5, with 12 nucleotides matching TRBD2. J lost 4 bases, V lost 1 base, and 1 base had no gene match. CDR3 length equals 15 residues. CDR1 is LNHDA, CDR2 SQIVND, per germline (reference sequence). The DNA for the CDR3 is TGTGCCAGTAGTATAGCACTAGCGGGGGGAGAGACCCAGTACTTC. It yields the protein CASSIALAGGETQYF.

V and J are TRBV6-5 and TRBJ2-7; 7 bases match TRBD1. V was clipped by 8 bases and J by 2 bases; unmatched bases: 3. The CDR3 consists of 12 residues. Germline V gene lookup returns CDR1 MNHEY and CDR2 SVGAGI. CDR3 loop: CASSTGPYEQYF. The CDR3 region has the DNA TGTGCCAGCTCGACAGGGCCCTACGAGCAGTACTTC.

The chain recombines TRBV4-3 with TRBJ2-7; TRBD2 agrees at 7 bases. From germline, CDR1 is LGHNA and CDR2 YSLEER. The junction had 5 bases not matched to a gene; V was cut back by 1 base and J by 2 bases. The CDR3 runs 15 residues. CDR3 sequence reads: CASSQVGGTAYEQYF. For the CDR3, the DNA is TGCGCCAGCAGCCAAGTGGGGGGGACGGCCTACGAGCAGTACTTC.

The J gene is TRBJ1-2, the V gene TRBV5-5; TRBD1 aligns across 7 bases. CDR1 and CDR2 from the germline V gene are SGHKS and YYEKEE (reference sequence). The CDR3 sequence is 13 residues long. The trim removed 5 bases at V and 5 bases at J, leaving 6 bases unmatched. The CDR3 nucleotides are TGTGCCAGCAGTTCTTCAGGGGGATATGGCTACACCTTC. It specifies CASSSSGGYGYTF.